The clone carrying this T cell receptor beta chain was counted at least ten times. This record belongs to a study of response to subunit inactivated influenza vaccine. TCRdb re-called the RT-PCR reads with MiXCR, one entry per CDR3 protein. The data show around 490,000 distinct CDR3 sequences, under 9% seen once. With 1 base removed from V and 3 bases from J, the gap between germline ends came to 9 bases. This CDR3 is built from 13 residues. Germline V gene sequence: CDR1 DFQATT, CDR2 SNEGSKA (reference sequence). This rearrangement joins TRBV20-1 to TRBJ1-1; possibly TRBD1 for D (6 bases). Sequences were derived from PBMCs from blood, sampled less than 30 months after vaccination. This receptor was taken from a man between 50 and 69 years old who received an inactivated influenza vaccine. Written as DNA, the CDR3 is TGCAGTGCTAGAGCCCGGACAGACACTGAAGCTTTCTTT. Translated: CSARARTDTEAFF.